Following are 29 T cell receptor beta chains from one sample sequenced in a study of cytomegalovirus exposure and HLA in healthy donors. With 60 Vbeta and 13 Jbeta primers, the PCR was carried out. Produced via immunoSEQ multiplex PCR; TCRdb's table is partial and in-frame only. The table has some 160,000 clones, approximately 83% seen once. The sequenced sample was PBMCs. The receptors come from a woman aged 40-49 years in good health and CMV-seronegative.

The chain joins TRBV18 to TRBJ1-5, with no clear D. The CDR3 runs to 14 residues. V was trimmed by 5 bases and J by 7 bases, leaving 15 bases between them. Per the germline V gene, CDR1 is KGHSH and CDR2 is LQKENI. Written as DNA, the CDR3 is TGTGCCAGCTCATGGTTGGCGGGAGAACAGCCCCAGCATTTT. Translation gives CASSWLAGEQPQHF.

The CDR3 region is CASRDRQGGNYGYTF. CDR3 in DNA: TGTGCCAGCAGGGACCGACAGGGAGGTAACTATGGCTACACCTTC. The rearrangement uses TRBV2 and TRBJ1-2, with 7 bases identical to TRBD1. Per the germline V gene, CDR1 is SNHLY and CDR2 is FYNNEI. CDR3 size: 15 residues. The trim removed 6 bases at V and 1 base at J, leaving 8 bases unmatched.

The CDR3 DNA reads TGCGCCAGCAGGGATGGACAGGGGGCGCGAAGAAACACCATATATTTT. Amino acids: CASRDGQGARRNTIYF. This chain links TRBV5-1 with TRBJ1-3; 11 nucleotides line up with TRBD1. V shed 5 bases and J 5 bases; nucleotides not matched to a gene: 9. The CDR3 extends over 16 amino acids. Per germline, CDR1 SGHRS and CDR2 YFSETQ.

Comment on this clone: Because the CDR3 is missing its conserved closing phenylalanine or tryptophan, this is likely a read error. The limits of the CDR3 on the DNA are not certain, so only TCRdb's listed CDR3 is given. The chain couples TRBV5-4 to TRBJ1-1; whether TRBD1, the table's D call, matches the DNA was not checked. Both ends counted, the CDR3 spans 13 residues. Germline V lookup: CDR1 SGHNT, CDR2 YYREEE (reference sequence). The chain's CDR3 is CASSLEPGDRGEV.

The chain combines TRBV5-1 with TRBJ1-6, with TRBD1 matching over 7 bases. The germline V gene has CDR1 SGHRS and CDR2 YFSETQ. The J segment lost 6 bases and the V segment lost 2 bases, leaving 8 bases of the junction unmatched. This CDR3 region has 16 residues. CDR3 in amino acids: CASSFEGARGNSPLHF. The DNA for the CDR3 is TGCGCCAGCAGCTTCGAGGGGGCGCGGGGTAATTCACCCCTCCACTTT.

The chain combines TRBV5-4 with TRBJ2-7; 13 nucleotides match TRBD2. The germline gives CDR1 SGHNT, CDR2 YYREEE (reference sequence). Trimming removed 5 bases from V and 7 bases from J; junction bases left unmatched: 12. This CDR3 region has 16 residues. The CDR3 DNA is TGTGCCAGCAGGGACCTAACTAGCGGGAGGGCAGGTGAGCAGTACTTC. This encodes CASRDLTSGRAGEQYF. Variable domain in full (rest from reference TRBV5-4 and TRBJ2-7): ETGVTQSPTHLIKTRGQQVTLRCSSQSGHNTVSWYQQALGQGPQFIFQYYREEENGRGNFPPRFSGLQFPNYSSELNVNALELDDSALYLCASRDLTSGRAGEQYFGPGTRLTVT.

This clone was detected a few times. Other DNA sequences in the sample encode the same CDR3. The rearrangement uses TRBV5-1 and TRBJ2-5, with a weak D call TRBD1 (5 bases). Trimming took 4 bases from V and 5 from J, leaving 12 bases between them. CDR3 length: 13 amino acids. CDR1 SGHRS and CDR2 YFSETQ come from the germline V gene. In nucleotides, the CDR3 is TGCGCCAGCAGCCCCGGACAAGGCGAGACCCAGTACTTC. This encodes CASSPGQGETQYF.

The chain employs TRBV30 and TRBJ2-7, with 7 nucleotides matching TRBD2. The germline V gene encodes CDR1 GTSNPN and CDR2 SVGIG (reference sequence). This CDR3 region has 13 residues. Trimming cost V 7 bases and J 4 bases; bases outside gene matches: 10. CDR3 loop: CASLGLAAYEQYF. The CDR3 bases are TGTGCCTCCTTAGGGCTAGCGGCTTACGAGCAGTACTTC.

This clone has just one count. The CDR3 loop is CASSVSSGSSYNEQFF. In DNA form, the CDR3 reads TGTGCCAGCAGCGTATCTAGCGGGAGCTCCTACAATGAGCAGTTCTTC. The rearrangement links TRBV9 to TRBJ2-1, with TRBD2 identical over 10 bases. This CDR3 region has 16 residues. J gave up 0 bases and V 1 base, and 1 base lay outside the gene matches. Germline V CDR1 and CDR2: SGDLS, YYNGEE.

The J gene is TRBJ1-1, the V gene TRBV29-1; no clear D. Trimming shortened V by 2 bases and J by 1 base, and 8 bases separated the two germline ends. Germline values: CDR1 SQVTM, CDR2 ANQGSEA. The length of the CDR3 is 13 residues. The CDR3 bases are TGCAGCGTTGAATCCCACAAGAACACTGAAGCTTTCTTT. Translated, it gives CSVESHKNTEAFF.

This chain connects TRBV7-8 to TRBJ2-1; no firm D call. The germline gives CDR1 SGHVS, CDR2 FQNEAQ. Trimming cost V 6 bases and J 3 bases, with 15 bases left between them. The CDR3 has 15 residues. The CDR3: CASSTRSGVYNEQFF. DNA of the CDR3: TGTGCCAGCAGTACAAGGTCGGGTGTCTACAATGAGCAGTTCTTC.

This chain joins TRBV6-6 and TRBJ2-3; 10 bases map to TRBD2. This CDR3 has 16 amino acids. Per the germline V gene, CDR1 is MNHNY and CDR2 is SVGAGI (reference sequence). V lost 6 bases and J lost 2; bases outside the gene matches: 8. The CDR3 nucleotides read TGTGCCAGCAGCACGGTACTAGCGGGAACCACAGATACGCAGTATTTT. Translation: CASSTVLAGTTDTQYF.

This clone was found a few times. CDR3 protein: CASSFLNTEAFF. The CDR3 region has the DNA TGTGCCAGCAGCTTCTTGAACACTGAAGCTTTCTTT. The J gene is TRBJ1-1, the V gene TRBV11-2; D gene uncertain. Germline V gives CDR1 SGHAT, CDR2 FQNNGV. V was shortened by 3 bases and J by 0 bases, with 2 bases between the two germline ends. The CDR3 is 12 amino acids. The variable domain in full, with the rest retrieved from reference TRBV11-2 and TRBJ1-1, is EAGVAQSPRYKIIEKRQSVAFWCNPISGHATLYWYQQILGQGPKLLIQFQNNGVVDDSQLPKDRFSAERLKGVDSTLKIQPAKLEDSAVYLCASSFLNTEAFFGQGTRLTVV.

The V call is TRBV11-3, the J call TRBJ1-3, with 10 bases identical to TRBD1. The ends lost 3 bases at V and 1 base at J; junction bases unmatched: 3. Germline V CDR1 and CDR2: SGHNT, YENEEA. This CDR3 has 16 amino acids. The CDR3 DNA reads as TGTGCCAGCAGCTTGGGACAGGGGTCTTCTGGAAACACCATATATTTT. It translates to CASSLGQGSSGNTIYF.

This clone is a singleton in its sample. As DNA, the CDR3 is TGTGCCACCAGCAGTCTAACAGGGAACACTGAAGCTTTCTTT. Encoded protein: CATSSLTGNTEAFF. The chain uses TRBV15 and TRBJ1-1, with TRBD1 as a possible D gene (5 bases). The CDR3 has 14 amino acids. V was cut by 3 bases and J by 1 base, with 9 bases left in between. Germline V gene sequence: CDR1 LNHNV, CDR2 YYDKDF (reference sequence).

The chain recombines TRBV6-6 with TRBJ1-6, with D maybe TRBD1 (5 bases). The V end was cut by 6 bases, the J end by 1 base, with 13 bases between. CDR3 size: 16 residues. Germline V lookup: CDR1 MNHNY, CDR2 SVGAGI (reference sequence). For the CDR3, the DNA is TGTGCCAGCAGCACCGGGGAGGGGTCCTATAATTCACCCCTCCACTTT. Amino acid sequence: CASSTGEGSYNSPLHF.

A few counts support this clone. CDR3 sequence (DNA): TGTGCCAGCAGCTCAACATGGAACGGGGGTGAGAAGGGCTACACCTTC. This codes for CASSSTWNGGEKGYTF. The rearrangement joins TRBV5-5 to TRBJ1-2; D perhaps matches TRBD1 (5 bases). The germline V gene has CDR1 SGHKS and CDR2 YYEKEE (reference sequence). The CDR3 spans 16 residues. Trimming cost V 3 bases and J 8 bases, with 23 bases left between them. Full variable domain (remainder filled in from reference TRBV5-5 and TRBJ1-2): DAGVTQSPTHLIKTRGQQVTLRCSPISGHKSVSWYQQVLGQGPQFIFQYYEKEERGRGNFPDRFSARQFPNYSSELNVNALLLGDSALYLCASSSTWNGGEKGYTFGSGTRLTVV.

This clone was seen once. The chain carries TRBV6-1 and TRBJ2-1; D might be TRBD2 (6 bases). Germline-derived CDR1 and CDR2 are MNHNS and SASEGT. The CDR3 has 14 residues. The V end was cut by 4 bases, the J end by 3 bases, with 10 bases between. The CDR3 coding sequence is TGTGCCAGCAGTGGGGGGGACTTCTACAATGAGCAGTTCTTC. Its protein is CASSGGDFYNEQFF.

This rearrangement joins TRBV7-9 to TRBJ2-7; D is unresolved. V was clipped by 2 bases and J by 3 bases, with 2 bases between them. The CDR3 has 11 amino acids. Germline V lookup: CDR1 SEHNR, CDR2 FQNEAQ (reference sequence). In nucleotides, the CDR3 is TGTGCCAGCAGCTTACTCTACGAGCAGTACTTC. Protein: CASSLLYEQYF.

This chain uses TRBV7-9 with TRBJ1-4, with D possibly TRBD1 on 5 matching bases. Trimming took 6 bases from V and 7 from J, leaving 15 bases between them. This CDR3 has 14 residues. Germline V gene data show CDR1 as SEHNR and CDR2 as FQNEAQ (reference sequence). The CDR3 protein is CASSSGLPAEKLFF. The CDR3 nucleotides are TGTGCCAGCAGTTCAGGGCTTCCGGCTGAAAAACTGTTTTTT.

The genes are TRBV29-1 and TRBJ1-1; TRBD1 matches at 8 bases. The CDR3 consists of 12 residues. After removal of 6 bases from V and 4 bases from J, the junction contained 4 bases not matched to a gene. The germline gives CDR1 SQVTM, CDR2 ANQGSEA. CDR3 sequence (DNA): TGCAGCGTAGCGGACAGGGCCACTGAAGCTTTCTTT. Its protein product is CSVADRATEAFF. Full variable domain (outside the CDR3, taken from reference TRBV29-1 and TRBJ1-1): SAVISQKPSRDICQRGTSLTIQCQVDSQVTMMFWYRQQPGQSLTLIATANQGSEATYESGFVIDKFPISRPNLTFSTLTVSNMSPEDSSIYLCSVADRATEAFFGQGTRLTVV.

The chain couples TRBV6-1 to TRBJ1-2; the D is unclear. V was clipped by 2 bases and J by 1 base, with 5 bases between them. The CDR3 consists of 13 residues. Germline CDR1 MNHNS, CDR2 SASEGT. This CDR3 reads CASSEYSNYGYTF. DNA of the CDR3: TGTGCCAGCAGTGAATACAGTAACTATGGCTACACCTTC.

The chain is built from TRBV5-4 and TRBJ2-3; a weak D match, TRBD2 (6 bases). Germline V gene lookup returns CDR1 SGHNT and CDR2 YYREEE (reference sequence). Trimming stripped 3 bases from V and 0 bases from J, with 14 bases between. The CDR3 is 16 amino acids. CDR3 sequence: CASSSLPGLSTDTQYF. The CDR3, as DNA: TGTGCCAGCAGCTCATTACCGGGACTGAGCACAGATACGCAGTATTTT.

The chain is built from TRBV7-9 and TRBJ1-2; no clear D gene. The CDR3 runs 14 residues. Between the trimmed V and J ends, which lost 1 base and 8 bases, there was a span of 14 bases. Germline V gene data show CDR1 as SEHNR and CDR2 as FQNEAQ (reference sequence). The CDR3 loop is CASSLVAEMRGYTF. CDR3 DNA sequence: TGTGCCAGCAGCTTAGTTGCGGAAATGCGGGGCTACACCTTC. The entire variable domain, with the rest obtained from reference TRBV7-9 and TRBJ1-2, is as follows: DTGVSQNPRHKITKRGQNVTFRCDPISEHNRLYWYRQTLGQGPEFLTYFQNEAQLEKSRLLSDRFSAERPKGSFSTLEIQRTEQGDSAMYLCASSLVAEMRGYTFGSGTRLTVV.

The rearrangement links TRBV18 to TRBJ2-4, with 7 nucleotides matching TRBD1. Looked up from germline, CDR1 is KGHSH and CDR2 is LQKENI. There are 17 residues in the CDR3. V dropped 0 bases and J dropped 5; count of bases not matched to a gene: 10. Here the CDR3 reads CASSPPNRGRRENIQYF. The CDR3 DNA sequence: TGTGCCAGCTCACCACCTAACAGGGGAAGAAGGGAAAACATTCAGTACTTC.

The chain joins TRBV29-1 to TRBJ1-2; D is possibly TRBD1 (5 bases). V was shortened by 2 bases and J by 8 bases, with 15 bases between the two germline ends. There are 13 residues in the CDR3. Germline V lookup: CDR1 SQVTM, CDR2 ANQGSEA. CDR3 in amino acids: CSVELAGLAGYTF. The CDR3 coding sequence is TGCAGCGTTGAACTGGCAGGGTTGGCGGGCTACACCTTC.

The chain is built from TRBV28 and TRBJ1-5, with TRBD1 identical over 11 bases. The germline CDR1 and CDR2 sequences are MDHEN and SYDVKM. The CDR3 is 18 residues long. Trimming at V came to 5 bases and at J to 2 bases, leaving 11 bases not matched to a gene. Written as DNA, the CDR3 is TGTGCCAGCAGTGACCGGGACAGGGGGATTCTGGGCAATCAGCCCCAGCATTTT. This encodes CASSDRDRGILGNQPQHF. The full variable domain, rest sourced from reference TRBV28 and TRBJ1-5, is DVKVTQSSRYLVKRTGEKVFLECVQDMDHENMFWYRQDPGLGLRLIYFSYDVKMKEKGDIPEGYSVSREKKERFSLILESASTNQTSMYLCASSDRDRGILGNQPQHFGDGTRLSIL.

The CDR3 DNA is TGTGCCAGCAGCCCGGGACAGGGGCAAGAGACCCAGTACTTC. Protein: CASSPGQGQETQYF. The chain employs TRBV5-6 and TRBJ2-5, with 10 bases fitting TRBD1. V trimming: 4 bases; J trimming: 2 bases; junction bases outside the gene matches: 2. Germline values: CDR1 SGHDT, CDR2 YYEEEE. This CDR3 has 14 residues.

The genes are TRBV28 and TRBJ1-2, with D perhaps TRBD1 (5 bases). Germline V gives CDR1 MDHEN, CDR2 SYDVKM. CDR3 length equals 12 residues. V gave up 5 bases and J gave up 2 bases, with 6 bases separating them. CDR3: CASSQGNYGYTF. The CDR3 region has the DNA TGTGCCAGCAGTCAGGGCAACTATGGCTACACCTTC.